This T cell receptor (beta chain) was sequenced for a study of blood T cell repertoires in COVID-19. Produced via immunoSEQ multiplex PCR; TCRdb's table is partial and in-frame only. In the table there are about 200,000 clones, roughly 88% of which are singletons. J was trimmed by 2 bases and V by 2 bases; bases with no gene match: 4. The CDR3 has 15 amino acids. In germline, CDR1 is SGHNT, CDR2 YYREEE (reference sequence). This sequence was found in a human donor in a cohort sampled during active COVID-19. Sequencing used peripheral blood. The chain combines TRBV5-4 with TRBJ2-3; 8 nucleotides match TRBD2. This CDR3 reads CASSFLLAVTDTQYF. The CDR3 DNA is TGTGCCAGCAGCTTTCTACTAGCGGTCACAGATACGCAGTATTTT.